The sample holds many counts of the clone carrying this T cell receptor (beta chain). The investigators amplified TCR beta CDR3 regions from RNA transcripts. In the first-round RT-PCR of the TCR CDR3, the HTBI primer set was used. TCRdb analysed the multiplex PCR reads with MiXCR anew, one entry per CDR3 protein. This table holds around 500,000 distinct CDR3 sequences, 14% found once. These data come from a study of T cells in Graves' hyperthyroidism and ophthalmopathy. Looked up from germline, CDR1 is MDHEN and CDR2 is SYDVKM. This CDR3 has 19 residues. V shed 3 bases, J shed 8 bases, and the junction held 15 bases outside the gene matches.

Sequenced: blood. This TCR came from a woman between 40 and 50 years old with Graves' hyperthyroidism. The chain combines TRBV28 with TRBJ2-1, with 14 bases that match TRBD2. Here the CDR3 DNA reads TGTGCCAGCAGTTTTGTTCAATCCGGGACTAGCGGGAGTAAGGATGAGCAGTTCTTC. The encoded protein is CASSFVQSGTSGSKDEQFF. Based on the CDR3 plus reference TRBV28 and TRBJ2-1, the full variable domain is DVKVTQSSRYLVKRTGEKVFLECVQDMDHENMFWYRQDPGLGLRLIYFSYDVKMKEKGDIPEGYSVSREKKERFSLILESASTNQTSMYLCASSFVQSGTSGSKDEQFFGPGTRLTVL.